The clone carrying this T cell receptor beta chain is termed hyperexpanded. This sample was taken from a study of long-term antiretroviral therapy in people with HIV. The CDR3 is made up of 14 amino acids. Germline values: CDR1 ENHRY, CDR2 SYGVKD. With 6 bases removed from V and 10 bases from J, the gap between germline ends came to 18 bases. The immunoSEQ assay was v3.0, run at survey level. Produced via immunoSEQ multiplex PCR; TCRdb's table is partial and in-frame only. This sample has 7,500 to 9,000 clones; 78% occur once, and the top ten carry more than 20%. The chain has TRBV10-3 and TRBJ2-2, with D possibly matching TRBD2 (5 bases). The receptor was derived from a man in his forties with HIV. Sequenced here: unsorted PBMCs, sampled 0.6 years before starting antiretroviral therapy. The CDR3 DNA is TGTGCCATCAGCCTGAGGGTCACCGGGTCGGAGCTGTTTTTT. Its protein product is CAISLRVTGSELFF.